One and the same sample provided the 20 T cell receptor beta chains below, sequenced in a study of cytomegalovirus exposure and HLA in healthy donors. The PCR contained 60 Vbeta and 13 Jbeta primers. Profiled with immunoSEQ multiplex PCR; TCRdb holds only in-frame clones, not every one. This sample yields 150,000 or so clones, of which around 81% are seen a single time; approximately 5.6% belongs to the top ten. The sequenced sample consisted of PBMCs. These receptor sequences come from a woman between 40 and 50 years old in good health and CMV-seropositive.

CDR3 residues: CASRDRAYEQYF. The DNA of the CDR3 is TGTGCCAGTCGAGACAGGGCCTACGAGCAGTACTTC. The rearrangement joins TRBV27 to TRBJ2-7, with 7 bases matching TRBD1. Germline assignment: CDR1 MNHEY and CDR2 SMNVEV (reference sequence). V lost 9 bases and J lost 2; bases outside the gene matches: 4. The length of the CDR3 is 12 residues.

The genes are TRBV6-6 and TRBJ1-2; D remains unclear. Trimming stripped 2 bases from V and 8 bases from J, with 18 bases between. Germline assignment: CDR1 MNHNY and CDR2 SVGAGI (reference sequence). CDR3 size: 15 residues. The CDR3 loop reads CASSYRSRDGVGYTF. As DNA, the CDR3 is TGTGCCAGCAGTTACCGCTCCCGGGATGGCGTAGGCTACACCTTC.

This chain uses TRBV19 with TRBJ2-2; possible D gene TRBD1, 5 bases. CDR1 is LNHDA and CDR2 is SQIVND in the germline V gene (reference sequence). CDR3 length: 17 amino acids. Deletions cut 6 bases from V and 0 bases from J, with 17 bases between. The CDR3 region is CASRRLLLGPNTGELFF. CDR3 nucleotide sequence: TGTGCCAGTAGAAGATTACTCTTGGGGCCGAACACCGGGGAGCTGTTTTTT.

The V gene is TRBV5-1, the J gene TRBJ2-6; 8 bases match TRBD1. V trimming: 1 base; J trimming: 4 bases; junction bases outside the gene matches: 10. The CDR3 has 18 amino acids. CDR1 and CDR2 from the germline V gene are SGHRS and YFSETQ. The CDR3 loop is CASSLTDQGAVGANVLTF. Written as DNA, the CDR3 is TGCGCCAGCAGCTTGACTGACCAGGGGGCGGTAGGGGCCAACGTCCTGACTTTC. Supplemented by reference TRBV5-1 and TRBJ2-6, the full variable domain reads KAGVTQTPRYLIKTRGQQVTLSCSPISGHRSVSWYQQTPGQGLQFLFEYFSETQRNKGNFPGRFSGRQFSNSRSEMNVSTLELGDSALYLCASSLTDQGAVGANVLTFGAGSRLTVL.

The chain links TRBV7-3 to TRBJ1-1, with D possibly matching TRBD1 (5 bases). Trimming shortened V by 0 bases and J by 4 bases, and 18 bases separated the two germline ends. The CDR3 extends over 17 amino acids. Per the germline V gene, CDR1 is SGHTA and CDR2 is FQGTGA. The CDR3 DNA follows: TGTGCCAGCAGCTTAACTGGAGTAGCGGGGGGACTCACTGAAGCTTTCTTT. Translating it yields CASSLTGVAGGLTEAFF.

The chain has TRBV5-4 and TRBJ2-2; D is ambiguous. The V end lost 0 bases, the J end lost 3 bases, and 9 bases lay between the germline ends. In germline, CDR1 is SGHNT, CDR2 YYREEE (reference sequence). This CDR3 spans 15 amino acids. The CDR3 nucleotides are TGTGCCAGCAGCTTGGATCGCGAGGACACCGGGGAGCTGTTTTTT. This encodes CASSLDREDTGELFF.

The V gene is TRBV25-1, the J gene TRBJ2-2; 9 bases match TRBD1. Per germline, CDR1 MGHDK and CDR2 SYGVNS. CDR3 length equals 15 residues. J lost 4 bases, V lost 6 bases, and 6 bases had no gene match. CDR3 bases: TGTGCCAGCAGCCGGAGGACAGGGGCCACCGGGGAGCTGTTTTTT. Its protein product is CASSRRTGATGELFF.

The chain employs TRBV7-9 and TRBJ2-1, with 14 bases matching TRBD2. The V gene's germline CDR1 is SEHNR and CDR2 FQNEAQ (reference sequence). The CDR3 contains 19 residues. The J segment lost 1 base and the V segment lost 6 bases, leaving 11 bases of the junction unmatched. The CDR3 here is CASRSPGLAGERSYNEQFF. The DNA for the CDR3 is TGTGCCAGCAGATCTCCGGGACTAGCGGGAGAGAGGTCCTACAATGAGCAGTTCTTC.

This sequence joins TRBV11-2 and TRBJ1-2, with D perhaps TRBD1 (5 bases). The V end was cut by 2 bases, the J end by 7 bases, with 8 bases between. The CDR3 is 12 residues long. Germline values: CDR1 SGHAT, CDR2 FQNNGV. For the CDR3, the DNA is TGTGCCAGCAGCTTATTAAGGGGTGGCTACACCTTC. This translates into CASSLLRGGYTF. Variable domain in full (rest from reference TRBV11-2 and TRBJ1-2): EAGVAQSPRYKIIEKRQSVAFWCNPISGHATLYWYQQILGQGPKLLIQFQNNGVVDDSQLPKDRFSAERLKGVDSTLKIQPAKLEDSAVYLCASSLLRGGYTFGSGTRLTVV.

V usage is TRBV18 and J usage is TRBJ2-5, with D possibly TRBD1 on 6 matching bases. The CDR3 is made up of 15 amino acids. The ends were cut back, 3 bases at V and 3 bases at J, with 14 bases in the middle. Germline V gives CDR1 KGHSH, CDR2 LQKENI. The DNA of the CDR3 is TGTGCCAGCTCACCCCATCCAGGGGTCGAAGAGACCCAGTACTTC. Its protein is CASSPHPGVEETQYF.

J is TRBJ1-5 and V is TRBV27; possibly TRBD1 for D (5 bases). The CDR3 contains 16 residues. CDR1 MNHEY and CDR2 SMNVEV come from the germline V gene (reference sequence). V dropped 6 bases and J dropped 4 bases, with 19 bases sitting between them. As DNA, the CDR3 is TGTGCCAGCAGCCAAGACAGTTCCTATGGGAATCAGCCCCAGCATTTT. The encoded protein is CASSQDSSYGNQPQHF.

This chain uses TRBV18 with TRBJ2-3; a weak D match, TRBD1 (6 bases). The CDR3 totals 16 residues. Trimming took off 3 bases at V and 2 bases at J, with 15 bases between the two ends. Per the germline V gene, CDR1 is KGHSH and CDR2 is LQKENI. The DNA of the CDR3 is TGTGCCAGCTCACCCCGGGGACAACTCGTCACAGATACGCAGTATTTT. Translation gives CASSPRGQLVTDTQYF. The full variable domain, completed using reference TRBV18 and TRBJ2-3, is NAGVMQNPRHLVRRRGQEARLRCSPMKGHSHVYWYRQLPEEGLKFMVYLQKENIIDESGMPKERFSAEFPKEGPSILRIQQVVRGDSAAYFCASSPRGQLVTDTQYFGPGTRLTVL.

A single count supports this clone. For the CDR3, the DNA is TGTGCCAGCAGCTCCGGCCAGCTAGCTATCGGAACAGATACGCAGTATTTT. Its translation is CASSSGQLAIGTDTQYF. The rearrangement joins TRBV7-9 to TRBJ2-3, with a tentative D call TRBD2 (5 bases). Trimming removed 4 bases at V and 3 bases at J, with 20 bases between. The germline gives CDR1 SEHNR, CDR2 FQNEAQ (reference sequence). The CDR3 loop spans 17 amino acids.

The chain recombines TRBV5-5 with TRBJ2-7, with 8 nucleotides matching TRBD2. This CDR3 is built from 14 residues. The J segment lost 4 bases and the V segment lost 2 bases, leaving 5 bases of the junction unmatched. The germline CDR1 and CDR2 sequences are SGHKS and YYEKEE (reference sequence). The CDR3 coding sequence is TGTGCCAGCAGCTTCAGCGGGAGTGCTTACGAGCAGTACTTC. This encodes CASSFSGSAYEQYF.

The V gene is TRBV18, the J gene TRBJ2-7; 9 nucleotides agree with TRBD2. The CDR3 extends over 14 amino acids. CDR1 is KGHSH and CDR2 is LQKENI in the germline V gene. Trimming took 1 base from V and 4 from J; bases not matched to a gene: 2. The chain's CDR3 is CASSPLAGVYEQYF. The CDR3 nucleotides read TGTGCCAGCTCACCACTAGCGGGAGTGTACGAGCAGTACTTC.

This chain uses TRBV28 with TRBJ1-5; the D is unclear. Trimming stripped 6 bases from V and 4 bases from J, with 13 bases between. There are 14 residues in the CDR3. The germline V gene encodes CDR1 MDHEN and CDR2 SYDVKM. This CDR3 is CASRLFRRNQPQHF. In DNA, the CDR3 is TGTGCCAGCAGACTATTCCGAAGAAATCAGCCCCAGCATTTT.

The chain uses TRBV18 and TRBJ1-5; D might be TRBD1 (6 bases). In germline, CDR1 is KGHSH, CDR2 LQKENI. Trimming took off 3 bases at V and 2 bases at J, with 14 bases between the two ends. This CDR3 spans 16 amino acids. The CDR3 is CASSPTEQGGNQPQHF. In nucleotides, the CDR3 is TGTGCCAGCTCACCGACGGAACAGGGAGGCAATCAGCCCCAGCATTTT.

The CDR3, as DNA: TGTGCCAGCAGTTTTGACAGGGCTACTGGAAACACCATATATTTT. It codes for CASSFDRATGNTIYF. This sequence joins TRBV2 and TRBJ1-3; 7 positions agree with TRBD1. V trimming: 5 bases; J trimming: 2 bases; junction bases outside the gene matches: 6. This CDR3 spans 15 amino acids. Germline V lookup: CDR1 SNHLY, CDR2 FYNNEI.

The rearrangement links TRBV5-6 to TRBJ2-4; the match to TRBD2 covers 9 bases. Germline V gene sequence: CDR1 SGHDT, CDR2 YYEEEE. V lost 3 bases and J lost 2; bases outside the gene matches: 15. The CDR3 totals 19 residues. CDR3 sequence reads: CASSWRASGKGDTKNIQYF. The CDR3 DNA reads TGTGCCAGCAGCTGGAGGGCTAGCGGGAAAGGGGATACCAAAAACATTCAGTACTTC.

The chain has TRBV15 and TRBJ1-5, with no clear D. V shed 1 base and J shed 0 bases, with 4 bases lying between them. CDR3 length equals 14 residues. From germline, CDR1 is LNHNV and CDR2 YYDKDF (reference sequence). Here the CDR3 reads CATSRGDSNQPQHF. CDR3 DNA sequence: TGTGCCACCAGCAGAGGAGATAGCAATCAGCCCCAGCATTTT.